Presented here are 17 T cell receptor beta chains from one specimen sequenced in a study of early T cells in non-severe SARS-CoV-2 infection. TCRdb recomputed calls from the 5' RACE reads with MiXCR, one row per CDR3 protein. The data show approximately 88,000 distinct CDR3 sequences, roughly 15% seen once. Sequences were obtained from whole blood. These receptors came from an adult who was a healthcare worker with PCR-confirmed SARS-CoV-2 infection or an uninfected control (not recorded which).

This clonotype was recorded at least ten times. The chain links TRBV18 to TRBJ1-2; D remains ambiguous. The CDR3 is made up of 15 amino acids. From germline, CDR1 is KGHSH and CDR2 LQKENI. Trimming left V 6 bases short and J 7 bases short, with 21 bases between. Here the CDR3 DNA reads TGTGCCAGCTCTACTAGGATAGGGTCTGACTTTGGCTACACCTTC. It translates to CASSTRIGSDFGYTF.

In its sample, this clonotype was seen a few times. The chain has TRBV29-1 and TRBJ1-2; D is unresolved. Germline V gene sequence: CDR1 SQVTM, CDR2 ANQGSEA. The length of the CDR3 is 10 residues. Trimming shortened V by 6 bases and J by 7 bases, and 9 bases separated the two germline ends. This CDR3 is CSVLSVGYTF. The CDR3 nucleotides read TGCAGCGTCTTATCCGTTGGCTACACCTTC.

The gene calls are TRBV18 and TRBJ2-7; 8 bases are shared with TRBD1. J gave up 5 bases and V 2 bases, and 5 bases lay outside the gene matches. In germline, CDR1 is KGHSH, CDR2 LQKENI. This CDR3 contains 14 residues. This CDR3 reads CASSPGQGFHEQYF. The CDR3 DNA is TGTGCCAGCTCACCAGGACAGGGTTTCCACGAGCAGTACTTC.

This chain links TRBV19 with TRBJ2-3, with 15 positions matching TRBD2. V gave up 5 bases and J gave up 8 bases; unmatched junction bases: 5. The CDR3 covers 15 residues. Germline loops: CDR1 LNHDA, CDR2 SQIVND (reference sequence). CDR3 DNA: TGTGCCAGTAGTGGGACTAGCGGGGGGCCACGTACGCAGTATTTT. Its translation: CASSGTSGGPRTQYF.

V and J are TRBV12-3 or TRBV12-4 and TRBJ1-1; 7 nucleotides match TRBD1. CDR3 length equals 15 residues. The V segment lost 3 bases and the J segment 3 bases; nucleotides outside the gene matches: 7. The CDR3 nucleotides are TGTGCCAGCAGTTTGGGGGACAGTTATGACACTGAAGCTTTCTTT. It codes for CASSLGDSYDTEAFF.

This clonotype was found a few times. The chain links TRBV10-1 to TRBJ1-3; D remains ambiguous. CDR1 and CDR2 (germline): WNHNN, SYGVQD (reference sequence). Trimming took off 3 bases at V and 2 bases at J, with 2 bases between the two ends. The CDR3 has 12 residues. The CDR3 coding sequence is TGCGCCAGCAGTGACCCTGGAAACACCATATATTTT. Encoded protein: CASSDPGNTIYF.

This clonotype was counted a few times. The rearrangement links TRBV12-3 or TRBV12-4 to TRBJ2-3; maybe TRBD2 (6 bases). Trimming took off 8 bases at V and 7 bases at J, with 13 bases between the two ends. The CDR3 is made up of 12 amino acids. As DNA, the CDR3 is TGTGCCAGCGGGAGGTCTACTAATACGCAGTATTTT. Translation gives CASGRSTNTQYF.

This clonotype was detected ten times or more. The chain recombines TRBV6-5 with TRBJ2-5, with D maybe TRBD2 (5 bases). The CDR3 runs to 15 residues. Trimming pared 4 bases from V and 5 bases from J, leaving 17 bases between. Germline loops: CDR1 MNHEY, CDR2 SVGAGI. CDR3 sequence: CASSFRAQRAETQYF. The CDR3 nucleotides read TGTGCCAGCAGTTTCCGGGCCCAGAGGGCGGAGACCCAGTACTTC.

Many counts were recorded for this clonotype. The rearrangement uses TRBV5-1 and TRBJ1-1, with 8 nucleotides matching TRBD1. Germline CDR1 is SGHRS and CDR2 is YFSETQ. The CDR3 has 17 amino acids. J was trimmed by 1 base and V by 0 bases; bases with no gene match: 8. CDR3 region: CASSLARLGQGNTEAFF. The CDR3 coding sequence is TGCGCCAGCAGCTTGGCCCGACTTGGACAGGGGAACACTGAAGCTTTCTTT.

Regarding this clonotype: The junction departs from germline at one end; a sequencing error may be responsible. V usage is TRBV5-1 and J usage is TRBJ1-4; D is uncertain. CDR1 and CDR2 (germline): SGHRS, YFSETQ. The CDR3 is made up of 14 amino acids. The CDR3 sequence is CAISFEITAEKLFF. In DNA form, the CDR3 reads TGCGCCATCAGCTTCGAGATAACCGCTGAAAAACTGTTTTTT.

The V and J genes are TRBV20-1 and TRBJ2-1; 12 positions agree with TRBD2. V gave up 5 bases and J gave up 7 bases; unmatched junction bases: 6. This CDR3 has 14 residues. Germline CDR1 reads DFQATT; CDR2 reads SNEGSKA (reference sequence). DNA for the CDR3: TGCAGTGCTCGACTAGCGGGGGCGGGGAATGAGCAGTTCTTC. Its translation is CSARLAGAGNEQFF.

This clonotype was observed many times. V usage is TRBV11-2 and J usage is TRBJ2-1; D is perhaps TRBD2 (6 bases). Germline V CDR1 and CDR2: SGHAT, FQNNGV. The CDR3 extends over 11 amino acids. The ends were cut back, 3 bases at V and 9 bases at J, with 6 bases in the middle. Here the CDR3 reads CASSLGGEQFF. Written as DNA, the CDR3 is TGTGCCAGCAGCTTGGGGGGTGAGCAGTTCTTC.

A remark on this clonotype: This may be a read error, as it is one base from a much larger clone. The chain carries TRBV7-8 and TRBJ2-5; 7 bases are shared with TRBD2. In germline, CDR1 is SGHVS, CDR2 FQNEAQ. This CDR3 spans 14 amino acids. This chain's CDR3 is CASRVRGKAETQHF. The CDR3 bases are TGTGCCAGCAGGGTGCGGGGGAAGGCAGAGACCCAGCACTTC.

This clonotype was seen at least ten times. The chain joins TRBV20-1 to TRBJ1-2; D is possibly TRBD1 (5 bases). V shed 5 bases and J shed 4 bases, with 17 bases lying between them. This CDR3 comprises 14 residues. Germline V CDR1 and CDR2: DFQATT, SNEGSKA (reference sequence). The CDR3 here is CSAQSWDQLYGYTF. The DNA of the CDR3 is TGCAGTGCTCAAAGTTGGGACCAGCTCTATGGCTACACCTTC.

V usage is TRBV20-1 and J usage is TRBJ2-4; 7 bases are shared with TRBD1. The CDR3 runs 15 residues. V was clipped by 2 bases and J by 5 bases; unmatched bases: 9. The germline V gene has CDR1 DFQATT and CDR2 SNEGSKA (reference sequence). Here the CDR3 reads CSARRHRGGQNIQYF. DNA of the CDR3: TGCAGTGCTAGACGACACAGGGGCGGTCAAAACATTCAGTACTTC.

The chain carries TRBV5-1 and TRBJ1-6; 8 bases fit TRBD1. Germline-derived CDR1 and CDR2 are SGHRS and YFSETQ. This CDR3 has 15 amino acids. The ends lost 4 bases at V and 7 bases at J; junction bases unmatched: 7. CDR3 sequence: CASSLGQGSNSPLHF. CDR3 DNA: TGCGCCAGCAGCCTAGGACAGGGTTCCAATTCACCCCTCCACTTT.

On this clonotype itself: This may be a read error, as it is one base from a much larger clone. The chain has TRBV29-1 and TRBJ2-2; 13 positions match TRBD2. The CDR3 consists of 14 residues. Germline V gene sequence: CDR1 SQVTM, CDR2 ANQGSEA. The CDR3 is CSGTSGGAGGELIF. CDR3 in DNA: TGCAGCGGCACTAGCGGGGGGGCCGGCGGGGAGCTGATTTTT.